The 13 T cell receptor beta chains below all came from one sample that was sequenced in a study of T cell clusters in autoimmune cytopenias. Some 38,000 genome equivalents of blood DNA were amplified for TRB. One tube held mixed TRB-A and TRB-B primer pools for touch-down PCR. Using the multiplex PCR reads, TCRdb records one entry per CDR3 protein without DNA. This table holds 9,500 to 12,000 distinct CDR3 sequences. This same sample was also part of a study on T cell repertoires in aging, cancer and after chemotherapy.

The sample was peripheral blood. Receptor source: a human donor in good health.

The V call is TRBV15, the J call TRBJ2-3; TCRdb indicates TRBD1, and absent DNA this call remains unverified. This CDR3 region has 15 residues. CDR1 LNHNV and CDR2 YYDKDF come from the germline V gene (reference sequence). CDR3 amino acids: CATSREAGGTDTQYF.

The chain combines TRBV5-5 with TRBJ1-1. This CDR3 region has 13 residues. In germline, CDR1 is SGHKS, CDR2 YYEKEE (reference sequence). This CDR3 is CASSLDRNTEAFF.

In terms of frequency, this clonotype is medium-sized. This chain uses TRBV19 with TRBJ2-1; with no DNA, the TCRdb D assignment of TRBD1 cannot be verified. The CDR3 spans 16 residues. Germline values: CDR1 LNHDA, CDR2 SQIVND (reference sequence). The CDR3 sequence is CASSIEEGFPYNEQFF.

The genes are TRBV20-1 and TRBJ2-3; TCRdb selects TRBD2, and the lack of DNA leaves this call unchecked. CDR3 size: 16 residues. Germline V lookup: CDR1 DFQATT, CDR2 SNEGSKA (reference sequence). The chain's CDR3 is CSASGGVAGGTDTQYF.

The chain's CDR3 is CASSQNRGGLYTGELFF. The rearrangement uses TRBV28 and TRBJ2-2; TCRdb reports TRBD1, a call that lacks DNA to check it against. The germline gives CDR1 MDHEN, CDR2 SYDVKM. The CDR3 loop spans 17 amino acids.

V is TRBV6-1 and J is TRBJ2-2; no DNA is available, so the TRBD1 call from TCRdb remains unchecked. The CDR3 consists of 16 residues. The germline CDR1 and CDR2 sequences are MNHNS and SASEGT. CDR3 in amino acids: CASSDGQQGSAGELFF.

This sequence joins TRBV4-2 and TRBJ2-1; no DNA is available, so the TRBD2 call from TCRdb remains unchecked. CDR1 and CDR2 from the germline V gene are LGHNA and YNFKEQ. The CDR3 length is 15 residues. CDR3 loop: CASSQDQAGRDEQFF.

V usage is TRBV6-1 and J usage is TRBJ1-5; TCRdb picks TRBD1, but there is no DNA to check that call. Germline V gene sequence: CDR1 MNHNS, CDR2 SASEGT. The CDR3 is made up of 15 amino acids. The CDR3 sequence: CASSEQTGGAQPQHF.

The rearrangement links TRBV10-3 to TRBJ2-2. CDR1 ENHRY and CDR2 SYGVKD come from the germline V gene. This CDR3 has 16 residues. The CDR3 loop reads CAISESHRSNTGELFF.

This chain uses TRBV24-1 with TRBJ2-1. The V gene's germline CDR1 is KGHDR and CDR2 SFDVKD. The CDR3 is made up of 11 amino acids. CDR3 region: CATSENGEQFF.

The chain links TRBV12-5 to TRBJ2-3; TCRdb gives TRBD2 as the D gene, but with no DNA this cannot be confirmed. Germline V gene data show CDR1 as LGHNT and CDR2 as FRNRAP. The CDR3 spans 15 residues. The CDR3 spells CASGLGLDITDTQYF.

The J gene is TRBJ1-2, the V gene TRBV11-2; no DNA is available, so the TRBD1 call from TCRdb remains unchecked. CDR1 and CDR2 (germline): SGHAT, FQNNGV. The CDR3 extends over 14 amino acids. The CDR3 region is CASSLEDTGVSYTF.

This clonotype is classed as medium-sized by frequency. The rearrangement uses TRBV7-9 and TRBJ1-4. The CDR3 contains 14 residues. From germline, CDR1 is SEHNR and CDR2 FQNEAQ (reference sequence). CDR3: CASSLGRTSEELFF.